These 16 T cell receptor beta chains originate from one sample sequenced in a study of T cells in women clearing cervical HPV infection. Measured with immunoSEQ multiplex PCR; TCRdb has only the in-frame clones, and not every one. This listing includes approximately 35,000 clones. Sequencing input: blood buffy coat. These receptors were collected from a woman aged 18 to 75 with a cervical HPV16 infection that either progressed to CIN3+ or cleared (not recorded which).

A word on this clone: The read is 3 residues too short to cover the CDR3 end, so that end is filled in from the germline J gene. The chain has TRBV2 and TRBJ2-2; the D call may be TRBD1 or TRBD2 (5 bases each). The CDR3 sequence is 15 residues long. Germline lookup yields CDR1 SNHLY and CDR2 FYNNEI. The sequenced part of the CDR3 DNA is TGTGCCAGCTGTAGGGAGCGACAGTATAATTCACCG. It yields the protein CASCRERQYNSP. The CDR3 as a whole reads CASCRERQYNSPLFF.

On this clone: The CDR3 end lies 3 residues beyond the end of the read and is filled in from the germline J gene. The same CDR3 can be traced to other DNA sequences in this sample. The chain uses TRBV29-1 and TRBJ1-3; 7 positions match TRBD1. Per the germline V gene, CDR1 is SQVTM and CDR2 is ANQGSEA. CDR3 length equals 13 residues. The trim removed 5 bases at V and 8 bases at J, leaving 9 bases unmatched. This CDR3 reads CSVSHRGGDTIYF. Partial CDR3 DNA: TGCAGCGTTAGTCACAGGGGAGGGGACACC.

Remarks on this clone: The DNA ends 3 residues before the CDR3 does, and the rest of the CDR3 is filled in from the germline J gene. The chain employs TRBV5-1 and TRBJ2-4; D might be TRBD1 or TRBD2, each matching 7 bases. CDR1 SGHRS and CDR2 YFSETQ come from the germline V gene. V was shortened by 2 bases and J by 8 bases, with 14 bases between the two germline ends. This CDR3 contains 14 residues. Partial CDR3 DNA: TGCGCCAGCAGCTTACAGGGGAGGGTGGACATT. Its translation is CASSLQGRVDI. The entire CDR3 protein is CASSLQGRVDIQYF.

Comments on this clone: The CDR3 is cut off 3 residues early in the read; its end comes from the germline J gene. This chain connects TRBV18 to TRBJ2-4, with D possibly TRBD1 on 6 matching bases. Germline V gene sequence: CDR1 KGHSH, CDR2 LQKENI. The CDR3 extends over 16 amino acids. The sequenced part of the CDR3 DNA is TGTGCCAGCTCAGCAACAGGGTTCCCCGGGAACTATGGT. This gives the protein CASSATGFPGNYG. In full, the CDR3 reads CASSATGFPGNYGQYF.

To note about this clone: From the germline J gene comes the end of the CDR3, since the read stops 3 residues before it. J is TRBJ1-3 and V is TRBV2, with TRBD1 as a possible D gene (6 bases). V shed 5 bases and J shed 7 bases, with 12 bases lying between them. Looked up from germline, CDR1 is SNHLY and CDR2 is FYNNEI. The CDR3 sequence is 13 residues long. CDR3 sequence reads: CASSQQGPNTIYF. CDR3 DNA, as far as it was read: TGTGCCAGCAGTCAACAGGGCCCCAACACC. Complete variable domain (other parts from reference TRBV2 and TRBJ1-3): EPEVTQTPSHQVTQMGQEVILRCVPISNHLYFYWYRQILGQKVEFLVSFYNNEISEKSEIFDDQFSVERPDGSNFTLKIRSTKLEDSAMYFCASSQQGPNTIYFGEGSWLTVV.

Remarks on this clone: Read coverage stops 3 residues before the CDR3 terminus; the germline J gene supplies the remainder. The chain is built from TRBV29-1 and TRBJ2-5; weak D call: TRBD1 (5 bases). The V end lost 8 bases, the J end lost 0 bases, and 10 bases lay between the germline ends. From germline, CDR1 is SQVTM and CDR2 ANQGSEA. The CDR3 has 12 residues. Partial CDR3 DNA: TGCAGCTCCGACAGTTACCAAGAGACC. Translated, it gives CSSDSYQET. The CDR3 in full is CSSDSYQETQYF.

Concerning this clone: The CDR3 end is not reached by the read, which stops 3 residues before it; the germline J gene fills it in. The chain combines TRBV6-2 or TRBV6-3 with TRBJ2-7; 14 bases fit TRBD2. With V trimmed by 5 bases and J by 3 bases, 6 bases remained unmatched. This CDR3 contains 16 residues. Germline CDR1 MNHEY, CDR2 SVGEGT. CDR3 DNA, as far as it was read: TGTGCCAGCAGTCCTCCGGGACTAGCGGGAGTCTACGAG. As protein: CASSPPGLAGVYE. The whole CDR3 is CASSPPGLAGVYEQYF.

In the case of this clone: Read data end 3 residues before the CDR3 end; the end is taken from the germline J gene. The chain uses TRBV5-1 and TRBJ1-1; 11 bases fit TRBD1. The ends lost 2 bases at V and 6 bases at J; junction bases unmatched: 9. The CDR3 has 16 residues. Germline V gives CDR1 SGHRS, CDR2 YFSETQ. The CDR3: CASSFGQGASMAEAFF. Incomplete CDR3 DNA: TGCGCCAGCAGCTTCGGACAGGGGGCATCCATGGCTGAA.

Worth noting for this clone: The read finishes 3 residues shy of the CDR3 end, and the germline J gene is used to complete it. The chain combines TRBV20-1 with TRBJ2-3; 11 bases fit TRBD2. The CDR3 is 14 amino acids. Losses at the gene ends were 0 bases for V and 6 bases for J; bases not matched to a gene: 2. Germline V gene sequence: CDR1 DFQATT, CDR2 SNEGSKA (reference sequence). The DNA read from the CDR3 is TGCAGTGCTAGAGATGGGACTAGCGGCGATACG. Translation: CSARDGTSGDT. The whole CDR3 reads CSARDGTSGDTQYF.

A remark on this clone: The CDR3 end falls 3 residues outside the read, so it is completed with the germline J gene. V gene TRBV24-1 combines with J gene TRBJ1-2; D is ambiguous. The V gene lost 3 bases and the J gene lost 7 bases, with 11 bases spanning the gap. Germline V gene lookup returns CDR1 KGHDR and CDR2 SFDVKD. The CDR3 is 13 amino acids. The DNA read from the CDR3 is TGTGCCACCAGTGATGCGGGTAGAGGTGGC. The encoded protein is CATSDAGRGG. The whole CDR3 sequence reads CATSDAGRGGYTF.

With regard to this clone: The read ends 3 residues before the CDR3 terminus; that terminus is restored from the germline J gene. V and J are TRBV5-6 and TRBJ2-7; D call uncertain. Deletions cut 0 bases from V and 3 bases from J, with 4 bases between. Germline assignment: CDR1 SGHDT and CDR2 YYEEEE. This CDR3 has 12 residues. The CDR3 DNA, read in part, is TGTGCCAGCAGCTTGGACTTCTACGAG. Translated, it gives CASSLDFYE. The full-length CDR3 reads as CASSLDFYEQYF.

The CDR3 sequence: CASSPRVGTDTYTF. The covered CDR3 bases are TGTGCCAGCTCACCACGGGTCGGAACAGATACC. The J gene is TRBJ1-2, the V gene TRBV18; D remains ambiguous. Read sequence stops 3 residues before the CDR3 end, and the germline J gene provides the missing end. The CDR3 runs 14 residues. The germline CDR1 and CDR2 sequences are KGHSH and LQKENI.

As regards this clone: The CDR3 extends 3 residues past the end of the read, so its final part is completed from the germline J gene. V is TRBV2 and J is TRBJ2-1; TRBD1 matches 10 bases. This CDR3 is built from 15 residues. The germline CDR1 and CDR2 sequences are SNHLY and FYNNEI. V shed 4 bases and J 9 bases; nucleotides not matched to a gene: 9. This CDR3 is CASSAGTGASPEQFF. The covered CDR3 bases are TGTGCCAGCAGTGCGGGGACAGGGGCATCACCTGAG.

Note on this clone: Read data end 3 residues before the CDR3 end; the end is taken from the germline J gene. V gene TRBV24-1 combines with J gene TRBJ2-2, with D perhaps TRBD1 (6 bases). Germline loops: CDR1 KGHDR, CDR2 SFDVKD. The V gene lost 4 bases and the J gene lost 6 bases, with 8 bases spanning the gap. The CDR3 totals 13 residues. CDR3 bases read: TGTGCCACCAGTGAAGGGGGACCCGGGGAG. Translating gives CATSEGGPGE. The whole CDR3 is CATSEGGPGELFF.

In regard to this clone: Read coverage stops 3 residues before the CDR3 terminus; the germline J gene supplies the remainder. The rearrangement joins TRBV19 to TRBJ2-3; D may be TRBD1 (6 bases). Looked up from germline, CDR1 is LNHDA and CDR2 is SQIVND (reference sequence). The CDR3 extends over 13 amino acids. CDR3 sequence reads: CASSGQLQETQYF. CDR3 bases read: TGTGCCAGTAGCGGACAGCTTCAAGAGACG. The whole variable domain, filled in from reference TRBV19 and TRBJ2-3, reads DGGITQSPKYLFRKEGQNVTLSCEQNLNHDAMYWYRQDPGQGLRLIYYSQIVNDFQKGDIAEGYSVSREKKESFPLTVTSAQKNPTAFYLCASSGQLQETQYFGPGTRLTVL.

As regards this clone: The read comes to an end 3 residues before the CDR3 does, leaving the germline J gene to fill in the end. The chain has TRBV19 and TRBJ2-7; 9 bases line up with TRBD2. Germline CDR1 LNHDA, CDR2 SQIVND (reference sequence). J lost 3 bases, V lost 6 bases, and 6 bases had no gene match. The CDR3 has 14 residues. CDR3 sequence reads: CASRRAGGGYEQYF. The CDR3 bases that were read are TGTGCCAGTAGAAGAGCGGGAGGAGGCTACGAG.